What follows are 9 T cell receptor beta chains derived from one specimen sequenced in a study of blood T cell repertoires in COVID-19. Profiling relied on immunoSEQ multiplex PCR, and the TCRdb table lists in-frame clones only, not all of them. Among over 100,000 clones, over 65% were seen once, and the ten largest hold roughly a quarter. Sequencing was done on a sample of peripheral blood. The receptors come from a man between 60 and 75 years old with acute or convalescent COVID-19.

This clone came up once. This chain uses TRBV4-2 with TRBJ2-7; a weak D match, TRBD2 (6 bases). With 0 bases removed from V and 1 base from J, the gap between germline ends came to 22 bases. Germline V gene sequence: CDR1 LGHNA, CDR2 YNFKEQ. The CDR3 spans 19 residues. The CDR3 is CASSQDIPISGGTSYEQYF. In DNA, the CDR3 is TGTGCCAGCAGCCAAGACATCCCTATTAGCGGAGGAACTTCCTACGAGCAGTACTTC.

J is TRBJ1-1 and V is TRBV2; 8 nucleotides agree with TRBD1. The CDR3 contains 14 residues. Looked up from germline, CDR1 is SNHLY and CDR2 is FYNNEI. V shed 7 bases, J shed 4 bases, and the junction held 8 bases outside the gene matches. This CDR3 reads CASTLTGGITEAFF. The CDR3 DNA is TGTGCCAGCACCTTAACAGGGGGAATCACTGAAGCTTTCTTT.

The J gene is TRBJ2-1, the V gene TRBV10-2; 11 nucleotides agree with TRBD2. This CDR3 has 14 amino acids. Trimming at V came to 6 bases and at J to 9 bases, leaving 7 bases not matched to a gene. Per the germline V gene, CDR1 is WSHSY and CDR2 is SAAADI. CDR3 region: CASRVAGGNGEQFF. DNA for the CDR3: TGCGCCAGCAGAGTAGCGGGAGGGAATGGTGAGCAGTTCTTC.

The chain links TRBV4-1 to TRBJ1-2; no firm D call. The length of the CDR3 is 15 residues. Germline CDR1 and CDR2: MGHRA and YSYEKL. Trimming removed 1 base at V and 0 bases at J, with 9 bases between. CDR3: CASSQAGVANYGYTF. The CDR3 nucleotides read TGCGCCAGCAGCCAAGCCGGGGTGGCTAACTATGGCTACACCTTC.

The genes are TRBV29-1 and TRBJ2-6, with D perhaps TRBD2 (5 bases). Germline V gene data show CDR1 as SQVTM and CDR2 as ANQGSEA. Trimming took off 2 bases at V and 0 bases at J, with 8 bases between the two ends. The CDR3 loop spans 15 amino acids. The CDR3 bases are TGCAGCGTTGAACGGGGTACCTCTGGGGCCAACGTCCTGACTTTC. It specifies CSVERGTSGANVLTF. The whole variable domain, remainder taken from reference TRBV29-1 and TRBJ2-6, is SAVISQKPSRDICQRGTSLTIQCQVDSQVTMMFWYRQQPGQSLTLIATANQGSEATYESGFVIDKFPISRPNLTFSTLTVSNMSPEDSSIYLCSVERGTSGANVLTFGAGSRLTVL.

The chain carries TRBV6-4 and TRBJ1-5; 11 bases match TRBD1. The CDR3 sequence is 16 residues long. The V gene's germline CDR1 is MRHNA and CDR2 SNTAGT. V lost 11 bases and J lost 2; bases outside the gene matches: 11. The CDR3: CAASGQGVFCNQPQHF. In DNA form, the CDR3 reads TGTGCCGCCTCGGGACAGGGGGTTTTCTGCAATCAGCCCCAGCATTTT.

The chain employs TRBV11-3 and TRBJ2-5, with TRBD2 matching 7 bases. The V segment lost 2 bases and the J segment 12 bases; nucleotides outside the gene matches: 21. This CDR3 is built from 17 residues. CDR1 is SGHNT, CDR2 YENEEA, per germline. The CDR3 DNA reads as TGTGCCAGCAGCTTACAACACTCGGCTAGCGGAGGAGGAGTGGAGTACTTC. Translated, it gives CASSLQHSASGGGVEYF.

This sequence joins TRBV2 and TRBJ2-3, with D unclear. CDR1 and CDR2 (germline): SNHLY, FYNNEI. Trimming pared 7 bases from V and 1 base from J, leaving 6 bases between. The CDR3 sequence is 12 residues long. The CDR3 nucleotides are TGTGCCAGCACCGAGGGCACAGATACGCAGTATTTT. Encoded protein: CASTEGTDTQYF. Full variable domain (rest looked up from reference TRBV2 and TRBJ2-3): EPEVTQTPSHQVTQMGQEVILRCVPISNHLYFYWYRQILGQKVEFLVSFYNNEISEKSEIFDDQFSVERPDGSNFTLKIRSTKLEDSAMYFCASTEGTDTQYFGPGTRLTVL.

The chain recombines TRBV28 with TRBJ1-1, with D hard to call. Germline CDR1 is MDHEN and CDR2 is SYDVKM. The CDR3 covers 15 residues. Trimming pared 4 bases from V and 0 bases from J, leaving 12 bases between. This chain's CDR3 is CASSSPRVVNTEAFF. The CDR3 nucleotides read TGTGCCAGCAGTTCCCCGAGGGTCGTGAACACTGAAGCTTTCTTT.